These 32 T cell receptor beta chains were sequenced from one sample in a study of T cells after yellow fever vaccination. TCRdb processed the 5' RACE reads anew with MiXCR; each CDR3 protein has one entry. The table shows hundreds of thousands of distinct CDR3 sequences, with about 4% occurring only once. The sequenced sample was PBMCs, obtained 5 days after the yellow fever booster vaccination. These receptors came from a man younger than 30 who received the YFV17D yellow fever vaccine.

The rearrangement joins TRBV7-8 to TRBJ2-7; D is perhaps TRBD2 (6 bases). Deletions cut 2 bases from V and 2 bases from J, with 10 bases between. Germline CDR1 reads SGHVS; CDR2 reads FQNEAQ. The CDR3 spans 14 residues. CDR3 nucleotides: TGTGCCAGCAGCTTACCGGGGGACCCCTACGAGCAGTACTTC. It translates to CASSLPGDPYEQYF.

The CDR3 sequence: CASRRGPNTDTQYF. The CDR3 region has the DNA TGTGCCAGCAGACGGGGGCCGAACACAGATACGCAGTATTTT. The J gene is TRBJ2-3, the V gene TRBV7-3; D is perhaps TRBD1 or TRBD2 (6 bases each). CDR1 is SGHTA and CDR2 is FQGTGA in the germline V gene. V lost 6 bases, J lost 2 bases, and 12 bases lay in between. The CDR3 consists of 14 residues. Full variable domain (remainder filled in from reference TRBV7-3 and TRBJ2-3): GAGVSQTPSNKVTEKGKYVELRCDPISGHTALYWYRQSLGQGPEFLIYFQGTGAADDSGLPNDRFFAVRPEGSVSTLKIQRTERGDSAVYLCASRRGPNTDTQYFGPGTRLTVL.

This sequence joins TRBV5-4 and TRBJ1-2; D ambiguous. Germline CDR1 is SGHNT and CDR2 is YYREEE (reference sequence). The CDR3 has 16 residues. V was clipped by 4 bases and J by 6 bases, with 22 bases between them. In nucleotides, the CDR3 is TGTGCCAGCAGCCCCGCCCTCGGGGTCGGCGGCAATGGCTACACCTTC. Amino acids: CASSPALGVGGNGYTF.

This clonotype was picked up many times. This chain links TRBV20-1 with TRBJ1-6, with TRBD1 identical over 7 bases. V lost 0 bases to trimming and J lost 0 bases; unmatched junction nucleotides: 5. Germline CDR1 and CDR2: DFQATT and SNEGSKA (reference sequence). This CDR3 comprises 17 residues. CDR3 region: CSARDWGQSSYNSPLHF. The CDR3 nucleotides are TGCAGTGCTAGAGATTGGGGACAGAGCTCCTATAATTCACCCCTCCACTTT.

This clonotype was counted only a few times. V is TRBV6-5 and J is TRBJ2-5; TRBD1 or TRBD2 may be the D gene (5 bases each). The CDR3 runs 14 residues. Between the trimmed V and J ends, which lost 2 bases and 2 bases, there was a span of 9 bases. Looked up from germline, CDR1 is MNHEY and CDR2 is SVGAGI. The CDR3 DNA reads as TGTGCCAGCAGTTACGGGGGAAGACAAGAGACCCAGTACTTC. Encoded protein: CASSYGGRQETQYF.

This rearrangement joins TRBV20-1 to TRBJ2-1; unclear D gene. The V gene lost 5 bases and the J gene lost 3 bases, with 8 bases spanning the gap. Germline CDR1 is DFQATT and CDR2 is SNEGSKA (reference sequence). CDR3 length: 12 amino acids. CDR3 bases: TGCAGTGCTCCCAGATTCTACAATGAGCAGTTCTTC. Translation: CSAPRFYNEQFF.

The genes are TRBV7-8 and TRBJ2-7; 7 nucleotides line up with TRBD2. CDR3 length: 15 amino acids. Trimming took 5 bases from V and 2 from J; bases not matched to a gene: 9. CDR1 is SGHVS, CDR2 FQNEAQ, per germline. The CDR3 DNA reads TGTGCCAGCAGCCAGATAGCGGGTACTGCCTACGAGCAGTACTTC. The encoded protein is CASSQIAGTAYEQYF.

The rearrangement uses TRBV7-2 and TRBJ1-5; D is unresolved. Trimming removed 4 bases from V and 13 bases from J, with 14 bases in between. CDR3 length: 12 residues. CDR1 is SGHTA and CDR2 is FQGNSA in the germline V gene. The CDR3 coding sequence is TGTGCCAGCAGCTCCCAACCGGGTCCTCAGCATTTT. This gives the protein CASSSQPGPQHF. The full variable domain, with the rest looked up from reference TRBV7-2 and TRBJ1-5, is GAGVSQSPSNKVTEKGKDVELRCDPISGHTALYWYRQSLGQGLEFLIYFQGNSAPDKSGLPSDRFSAERTGGSVSTLTIQRTQQEDSAVYLCASSSQPGPQHFGDGTRLSIL.

V usage is TRBV5-5 and J usage is TRBJ1-1; no clear D. Germline lookup yields CDR1 SGHKS and CDR2 YYEKEE (reference sequence). V lost 2 bases and J 6 bases, leaving 17 bases between the germline ends. The CDR3 consists of 15 residues. The chain's CDR3 is CASSFLSAALPEAFF. CDR3 nucleotide sequence: TGTGCCAGCAGCTTCCTATCGGCAGCATTGCCTGAAGCTTTCTTT.

The chain couples TRBV6-2 or TRBV6-3 to TRBJ2-5, with 13 bases lining up with TRBD2. The CDR3 length is 16 residues. Germline values: CDR1 MNHEY, CDR2 SVGEGT. The ends lost 8 bases at V and 0 bases at J; junction bases unmatched: 6. CDR3 DNA: TGTGCCAGCTTTTCAGGACTAGCGGGGGACCAAGAGACCCAGTACTTC. This codes for CASFSGLAGDQETQYF.

DNA for the CDR3: TGTGCCAGCTCCCTTGGTAGTGGAACCGGGGAGCTGTTTTTT. Translating it yields CASSLGSGTGELFF. The chain links TRBV12-3 or TRBV12-4 to TRBJ2-2, with unresolved D. Trimming shortened V by 8 bases and J by 5 bases, and 15 bases separated the two germline ends. The CDR3 consists of 14 residues.

This clonotype was observed a handful of times. The rearrangement links TRBV11-2 to TRBJ2-2; 7 bases agree with TRBD2. J gave up 5 bases and V 5 bases, and 5 bases lay outside the gene matches. The length of the CDR3 is 14 residues. CDR1 and CDR2 (germline): SGHAT, FQNNGV. The CDR3 bases are TGTGCCAGCAGCCAGCCCGGGGGGACCGGGGAGCTGTTTTTT. Translating gives CASSQPGGTGELFF.

The rearrangement links TRBV2 to TRBJ2-5; 8 nucleotides align to TRBD1. This CDR3 is 14 amino acids long. Germline CDR1 SNHLY, CDR2 FYNNEI. V lost 4 bases to trimming and J lost 5 bases; unmatched junction nucleotides: 6. For the CDR3, the DNA is TGTGCCAGCAGTGGTGGACAGGGCAGGGAGACCCAGTACTTC. Its protein product is CASSGGQGRETQYF.

The chain has TRBV20-1 and TRBJ2-7; 8 bases agree with TRBD1. Losses at the gene ends were 4 bases for V and 2 bases for J; bases not matched to a gene: 13. Per germline, CDR1 DFQATT and CDR2 SNEGSKA (reference sequence). This CDR3 comprises 16 residues. The CDR3 coding sequence is TGCAGTGCTAAAAGTCCCTCCGGGACAGGAACCTACGAGCAGTACTTC. Its translation: CSAKSPSGTGTYEQYF.

Ten or more counts support this clonotype. The chain links TRBV21-1 to TRBJ1-6. TRBV21-1 is described as a pseudogene. The CDR3 runs to 13 residues. CDR3 in amino acids: CASSKGANSPLHF. The CDR3 nucleotides are TGTGCCAGCAGCAAAGGAGCTAATTCACCCCTCCACTTT.

This clonotype was seen a few times. CDR3 region: CSARTAYGYGYTF. The CDR3 nucleotides are TGCAGTGCTCGGACAGCTTATGGCTATGGCTACACCTTC. V is TRBV20-1 and J is TRBJ1-2; a possible D gene is TRBD1 (6 bases). Between the trimmed V and J ends, which lost 5 bases and 4 bases, there was a span of 14 bases. The CDR3 extends over 13 amino acids. The germline V gene encodes CDR1 DFQATT and CDR2 SNEGSKA (reference sequence).

The chain combines TRBV29-1 with TRBJ2-3; D ambiguous. V shed 3 bases and J shed 4 bases, with 11 bases lying between them. The length of the CDR3 is 13 residues. Looked up from germline, CDR1 is SQVTM and CDR2 is ANQGSEA. CDR3 coding DNA: TGCAGCGTTGAGTGGAACCTCCCAGATACGCAGTATTTT. Translated: CSVEWNLPDTQYF.

This clonotype has only a few counts. V and J are TRBV19 and TRBJ2-3, with a weak D call TRBD2 (6 bases). This CDR3 contains 15 residues. Germline V gene data show CDR1 as LNHDA and CDR2 as SQIVND (reference sequence). The V end was cut by 5 bases, the J end by 2 bases, with 14 bases between. The chain's CDR3 is CASSWGAGITDTQYF. DNA of the CDR3: TGTGCCAGTAGTTGGGGCGCGGGGATCACAGATACGCAGTATTTT.

This clonotype was detected only a few times. The chain links TRBV6-5 to TRBJ2-5; 12 bases agree with TRBD2. The CDR3 consists of 18 residues. Per germline, CDR1 MNHEY and CDR2 SVGAGI. Germline trimming cut 6 bases from V and 2 bases from J; bases unmatched to any gene: 13. CDR3 protein: CASSPPRLAGDPQETQYF. In nucleotides, the CDR3 is TGTGCCAGCAGCCCACCCCGACTAGCGGGGGACCCTCAAGAGACCCAGTACTTC.

This clonotype appeared many times. The V call is TRBV14, the J call TRBJ2-3; maybe TRBD1 (5 bases). The CDR3 runs to 16 residues. The V end was cut by 4 bases, the J end by 5 bases, with 19 bases between. Germline loops: CDR1 SGHDN, CDR2 FVKESK. The CDR3 is CASSLGFRGFGDTQYF. The CDR3 region has the DNA TGTGCCAGCAGCCTCGGTTTTAGGGGATTTGGAGATACGCAGTATTTT.

The V call is TRBV11-2, the J call TRBJ1-1; no reliable D call. V shed 1 base and J shed 5 bases, with 11 bases lying between them. This CDR3 contains 14 residues. CDR1 and CDR2 (germline): SGHAT, FQNNGV. Here the CDR3 reads CASSLVGFGTEAFF. The CDR3 coding sequence is TGTGCCAGCAGCTTAGTGGGGTTTGGGACTGAAGCTTTCTTT.

Only a few counts were recorded for this clonotype. The DNA of the CDR3 is TGCGCCAGCAGCCAAAAACAGGGCTACGAGCAGTACTTC. Translated, it gives CASSQKQGYEQYF. The chain uses TRBV4-1 and TRBJ2-7, with D tentatively TRBD1 (6 bases). CDR3 length: 13 residues. Germline V gives CDR1 MGHRA, CDR2 YSYEKL. V was pared by 2 bases and J by 3 bases, with 8 bases between.

The sample holds a few counts of this clonotype. The chain recombines TRBV6-2 or TRBV6-3 with TRBJ2-5; possible D gene TRBD2, 5 bases. Germline assignment: CDR1 MNHEY and CDR2 SVGEGT. Trimming left V 8 bases short and J 2 bases short, with 12 bases between. This CDR3 has 13 residues. The CDR3 sequence is CASFRPGQETQYF. CDR3 DNA sequence: TGTGCCAGCTTCCGGCCGGGACAAGAGACCCAGTACTTC.

This chain uses TRBV5-4 with TRBJ2-5; D is unresolved. Germline V gives CDR1 SGHNT, CDR2 YYREEE (reference sequence). The CDR3 sequence is 15 residues long. With 0 bases removed from V and 2 bases from J, the gap between germline ends came to 11 bases. CDR3 protein: CASSLARATQETQYF. As DNA, the CDR3 is TGTGCCAGCAGCTTGGCCCGGGCTACTCAAGAGACCCAGTACTTC.

This clonotype occurred many times. The rearrangement links TRBV6-6 to TRBJ1-1; TRBD1 matches at 8 bases. Germline CDR1 reads MNHNY; CDR2 reads SVGAGI (reference sequence). The CDR3 length is 13 residues. The V segment lost 5 bases and the J segment 10 bases; nucleotides outside the gene matches: 9. DNA for the CDR3: TGTGCCAGCAGTCGTCCCGCACAGGGGGGAGCTTTCTTT. Translated: CASSRPAQGGAFF.

This clonotype was recorded at least ten times. The chain is built from TRBV10-3 and TRBJ2-3; 8 bases align to TRBD1. J gave up 2 bases and V 3 bases, and 4 bases lay outside the gene matches. CDR1 is ENHRY, CDR2 SYGVKD, per germline. The CDR3 consists of 15 residues. The DNA of the CDR3 is TGTGCCATCAGTGACCTCAGGGGGCTCACAGATACGCAGTATTTT. Translated, it gives CAISDLRGLTDTQYF.

By sample fraction, this clonotype is medium-sized. The chain uses TRBV10-1 and TRBJ2-3; D uncertain. The CDR3 has 11 residues. Germline CDR1 reads WNHNN; CDR2 reads SYGVQD (reference sequence). Trimming shortened V by 4 bases and J by 8 bases, and 7 bases separated the two germline ends. The CDR3 reads CASSGIGTQYF. The CDR3 DNA sequence: TGCGCCAGCAGTGGAATTGGTACGCAGTATTTT.

The chain recombines TRBV7-8 with TRBJ2-3, with a possible D match to TRBD2 (6 bases). Trimming removed 5 bases at V and 2 bases at J, with 11 bases between. The CDR3 runs 14 residues. Per the germline V gene, CDR1 is SGHVS and CDR2 is FQNEAQ. Written as DNA, the CDR3 is TGTGCCAGCAGCCAGCGGGCCTTCACAGATACGCAGTATTTT. Translated: CASSQRAFTDTQYF. The full variable domain, in which reference TRBV7-8 and TRBJ2-3 provide the parts outside the CDR3, is GAGVSQSPRYKVAKRGQDVALRCDPISGHVSLFWYQQALGQGPEFLTYFQNEAQLDKSGLPSDRFFAERPEGSVSTLKIQRTQQEDSAVYLCASSQRAFTDTQYFGPGTRLTVL.

This chain joins TRBV6-2 or TRBV6-3 and TRBJ2-3, with D perhaps TRBD1 or TRBD2 (5 bases each). This CDR3 is 18 amino acids long. Trimming removed 5 bases at V and 4 bases at J, with 25 bases between. Germline CDR1 and CDR2: MNHEY and SVGEGT. CDR3 sequence (DNA): TGTGCCAGCAGTCCTCTCGAGGGGCCTGTGGCGATCGCAGATACGCAGTATTTT. As protein: CASSPLEGPVAIADTQYF.

This sequence joins TRBV5-6 and TRBJ2-2; tentative D call: TRBD2 (6 bases). Germline V lookup: CDR1 SGHDT, CDR2 YYEEEE. CDR3 size: 14 residues. The V and J ends lost 4 bases and 4 bases respectively, with 11 bases between them. CDR3 sequence: CASSPGAITGELFF. DNA for the CDR3: TGTGCCAGCAGCCCGGGAGCGATCACCGGGGAGCTGTTTTTT.

At least ten counts were recorded for this clonotype. The CDR3 coding sequence is TGTGCCAGCAGTGCCGGCCCCTACGAGCAGTACTTC. It codes for CASSAGPYEQYF. The V call is TRBV25-1, the J call TRBJ2-7; D gene ambiguous. V shed 4 bases and J shed 2 bases, with 6 bases lying between them. Germline V CDR1 and CDR2: MGHDK, SYGVNS. There are 12 residues in the CDR3.

This clonotype was counted ten times or more. The chain employs TRBV12-3 or TRBV12-4 and TRBJ2-5; no definite D call. CDR3 size: 15 residues. With 5 bases removed from V and 3 bases from J, the gap between germline ends came to 16 bases. Here the CDR3 DNA reads TGTGCCAGCAGTCCCAACCGGAACAATAAAGAGACCCAGTACTTC. Protein product: CASSPNRNNKETQYF.